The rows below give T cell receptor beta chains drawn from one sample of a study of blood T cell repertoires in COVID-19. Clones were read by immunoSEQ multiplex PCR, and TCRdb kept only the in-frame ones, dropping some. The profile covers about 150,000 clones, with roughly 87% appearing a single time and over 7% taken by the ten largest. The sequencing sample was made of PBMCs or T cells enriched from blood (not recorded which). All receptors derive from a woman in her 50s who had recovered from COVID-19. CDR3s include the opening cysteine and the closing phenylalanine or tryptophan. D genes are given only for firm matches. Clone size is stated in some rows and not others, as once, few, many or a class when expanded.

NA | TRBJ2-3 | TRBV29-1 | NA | CSGSQGADTQYF | TGCAGCGGGTCACAGGGCGCAGATACGCAGTATTTT
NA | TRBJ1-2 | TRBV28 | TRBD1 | CASSFSGTGLAYGYTF | TGTGCCAGCAGTTTTTCGGGGACAGGGCTTGCCTATGGCTACACCTTC
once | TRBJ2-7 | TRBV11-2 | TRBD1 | CASSFGDRVNEQYF | TGTGCCAGCAGCTTTGGGGACAGGGTGAATGAGCAGTACTTC
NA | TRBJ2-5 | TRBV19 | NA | CASSIEALQETQYF | TGTGCCAGTAGTATAGAGGCCTTACAAGAGACCCAGTACTTC
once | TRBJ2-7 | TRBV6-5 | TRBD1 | CASTYAGDRGGEQYF | TGTGCCAGCACCTATGCCGGGGACAGGGGTGGCGAGCAGTACTTC
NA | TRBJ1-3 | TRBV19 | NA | CASSLGDYVNTIYF | TGTGCCAGTAGTCTTGGAGATTACGTGAACACCATATATTTT
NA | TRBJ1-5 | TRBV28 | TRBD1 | CASTQGAMPQHF | TGTGCCAGCACCCAGGGGGCTATGCCCCAGCATTTT
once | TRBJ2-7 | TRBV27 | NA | CASRPQGTYEQYF | TGTGCCAGCAGACCACAGGGTACCTACGAGCAGTACTTC
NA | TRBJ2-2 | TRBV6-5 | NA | CASSQRGGFSGELFF | TGTGCCAGCAGTCAAAGGGGGGGGTTCAGCGGGGAGCTGTTTTTT
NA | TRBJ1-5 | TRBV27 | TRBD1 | CASSPLGDRGNQPQHF | TGTGCCAGCAGTCCTCTGGGGGACAGGGGGAATCAGCCCCAGCATTTT
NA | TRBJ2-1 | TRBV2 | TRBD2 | CASRTRLAGYEQFF | TGTGCCAGCAGGACCAGACTAGCTGGCTATGAGCAGTTCTTC
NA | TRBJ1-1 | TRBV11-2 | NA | CASSLGAYSGENTEAFF | TGTGCCAGCAGCTTGGGGGCCTACTCCGGGGAGAACACTGAAGCTTTCTTT
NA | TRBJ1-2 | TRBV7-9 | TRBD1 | CASSPQTDRARSWGYTF | TGTGCCAGCAGCCCACAGACGGACAGGGCGAGAAGTTGGGGCTACACCTTC
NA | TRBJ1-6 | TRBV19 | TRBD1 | CARPIGQGGSPLHF | TGTGCCAGACCCATTGGACAGGGGGGTTCACCCCTCCACTTT
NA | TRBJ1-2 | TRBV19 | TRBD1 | CASSIGGQGLSGYTF | TGTGCCAGTAGTATAGGGGGACAGGGGCTGTCTGGCTACACCTTC
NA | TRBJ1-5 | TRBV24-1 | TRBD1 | CATSDRGTDNQPQHF | TGTGCCACCAGTGATCGGGGGACAGATAATCAGCCCCAGCATTTT
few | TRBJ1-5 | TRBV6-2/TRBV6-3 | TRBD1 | CASSYPTGGGNQPQHF | TGTGCCAGCAGTTACCCGACAGGGGGCGGCAATCAGCCCCAGCATTTT
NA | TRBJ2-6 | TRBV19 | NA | CASKKGSGANVLTF | TGTGCCAGTAAGAAGGGGTCTGGGGCCAACGTCCTGACTTTC